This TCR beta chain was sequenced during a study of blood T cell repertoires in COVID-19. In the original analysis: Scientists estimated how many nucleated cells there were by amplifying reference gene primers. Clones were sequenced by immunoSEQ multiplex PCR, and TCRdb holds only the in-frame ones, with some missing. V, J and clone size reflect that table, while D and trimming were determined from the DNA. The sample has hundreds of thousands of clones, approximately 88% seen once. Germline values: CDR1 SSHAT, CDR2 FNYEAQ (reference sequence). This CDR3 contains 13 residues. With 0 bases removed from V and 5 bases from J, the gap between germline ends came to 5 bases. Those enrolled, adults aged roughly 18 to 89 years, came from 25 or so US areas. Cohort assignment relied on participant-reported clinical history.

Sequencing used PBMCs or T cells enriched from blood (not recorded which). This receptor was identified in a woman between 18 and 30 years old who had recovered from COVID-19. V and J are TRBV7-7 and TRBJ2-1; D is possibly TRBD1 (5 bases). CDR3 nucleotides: TGTGCCAGCAGCTTAGCGGACAACAATGAGCAGTTCTTC. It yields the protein CASSLADNNEQFF.